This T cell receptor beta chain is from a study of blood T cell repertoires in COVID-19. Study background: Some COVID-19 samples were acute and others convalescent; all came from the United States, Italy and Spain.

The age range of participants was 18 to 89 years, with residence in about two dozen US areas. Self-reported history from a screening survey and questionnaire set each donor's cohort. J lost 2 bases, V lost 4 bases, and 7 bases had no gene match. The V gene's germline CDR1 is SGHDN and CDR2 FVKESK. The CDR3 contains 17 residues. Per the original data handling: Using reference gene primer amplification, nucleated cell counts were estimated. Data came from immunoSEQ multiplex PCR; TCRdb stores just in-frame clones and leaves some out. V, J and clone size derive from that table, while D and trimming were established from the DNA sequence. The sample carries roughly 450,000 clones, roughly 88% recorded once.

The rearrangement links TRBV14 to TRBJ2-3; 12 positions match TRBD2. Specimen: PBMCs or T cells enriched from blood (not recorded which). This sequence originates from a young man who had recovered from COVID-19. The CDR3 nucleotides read TGTGCCAGCAGCCGATTCCGACTAGCGGGAGCCACAGATACGCAGTATTTT. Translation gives CASSRFRLAGATDTQYF.